Listed here are 29 T cell receptor beta chains from one sample, sequenced in a study of blood T cell repertoires in COVID-19. Sequencing used immunoSEQ multiplex PCR; TCRdb keeps in-frame clones, though not all of them. The data contain about 280,000 clones, roughly 80% of them seen just once; the ten biggest clones take up 5%. Material: PBMCs or T cells enriched from blood (not recorded which). The receptors come from a man aged 35-49 years who had been exposed to COVID-19.

The chain recombines TRBV14 with TRBJ1-2; a weak D match, TRBD1 (6 bases). This CDR3 spans 14 amino acids. V lost 4 bases, J lost 8 bases, and 17 bases lay in between. The V gene's germline CDR1 is SGHDN and CDR2 FVKESK. The CDR3 nucleotides are TGTGCCAGCAGCCGGGCCCCGGCAGGGGAGGGCTACACCTTC. This sequence encodes CASSRAPAGEGYTF. The full variable domain, in which reference TRBV14 and TRBJ1-2 provide the parts outside the CDR3, is EAGVTQFPSHSVIEKGQTVTLRCDPISGHDNLYWYRRVMGKEIKFLLHFVKESKQDESGMPNNRFLAERTGGTYSTLKVQPAELEDSGVYFCASSRAPAGEGYTFGSGTRLTVV.

The chain joins TRBV6-5 to TRBJ1-1; D possibly corresponds to TRBD1 (6 bases). V was shortened by 6 bases and J by 6 bases, with 14 bases between the two germline ends. The CDR3 spans 13 residues. The germline V gene encodes CDR1 MNHEY and CDR2 SVGAGI. CDR3 region: CASRRQVGPEAFF. The DNA of the CDR3 is TGTGCCAGCAGGCGACAGGTCGGGCCTGAAGCTTTCTTT.

The rearrangement uses TRBV7-9 and TRBJ2-2, with 14 bases fitting TRBD2. This CDR3 is built from 17 residues. Trimming removed 5 bases from V and 7 bases from J; junction bases left unmatched: 9. Germline V gives CDR1 SEHNR, CDR2 FQNEAQ (reference sequence). Written as DNA, the CDR3 is TGTGCCAGCAGCCTAAGGACTAGCGGGAGGAGGTACGGGGAGCTGTTTTTT. The encoded protein is CASSLRTSGRRYGELFF.

V and J are TRBV19 and TRBJ2-1; unclear D gene. Germline CDR1 LNHDA, CDR2 SQIVND (reference sequence). V was pared by 7 bases and J by 10 bases, with 11 bases between. This CDR3 region has 11 residues. DNA for the CDR3: TGTGCCAGTACATCTCAACAAGAGCAGTTCTTC. As protein: CASTSQQEQFF.

The J gene is TRBJ1-3, the V gene TRBV14; TRBD1 agrees at 7 bases. The CDR3 length is 16 residues. The germline gives CDR1 SGHDN, CDR2 FVKESK. Losses at the gene ends were 4 bases for V and 2 bases for J; bases not matched to a gene: 8. The CDR3 DNA reads as TGTGCCAGCAGCCTCATAGGGGGCTTCGCTGGAAACACCATATATTTT. Encoded protein: CASSLIGGFAGNTIYF.

This clone was counted a few times. The V and J genes are TRBV10-3 and TRBJ1-3; D gene uncertain. The germline V and J ends were trimmed by 7 bases and 1 base, with 5 bases remaining between them. Germline V gene data show CDR1 as ENHRY and CDR2 as SYGVKD. CDR3 length equals 12 residues. CDR3 region: CAIIGSGNTIYF. CDR3 nucleotide sequence: TGTGCCATCATCGGTTCTGGAAACACCATATATTTT.

The chain carries TRBV7-8 and TRBJ2-3, with TRBD2 as a possible D gene (6 bases). Germline V gene lookup returns CDR1 SGHVS and CDR2 FQNEAQ. With 5 bases removed from V and 0 bases from J, the gap between germline ends came to 15 bases. The CDR3 length is 16 residues. CDR3 residues: CASSLLGGSSTDTQYF. In nucleotides, the CDR3 is TGTGCCAGCAGCCTACTCGGGGGTAGTAGCACAGATACGCAGTATTTT.

The chain recombines TRBV18 with TRBJ1-6, with TRBD1 as a possible D gene (6 bases). Germline V gene lookup returns CDR1 KGHSH and CDR2 LQKENI. The CDR3 runs 15 residues. V lost 4 bases and J lost 10, with 17 bases in between. The CDR3 bases are TGTGCCAGCTCACTAGGCGGCAACAGGGACTCACCCCTCCACTTT. Translated, it gives CASSLGGNRDSPLHF.

This CDR3 reads CASSVALSGLQYF. In DNA, the CDR3 is TGTGCCAGCAGCGTAGCCTTAAGTGGGCTGCAGTACTTC. The rearrangement links TRBV9 to TRBJ2-7; no reliable D call. This CDR3 is built from 13 residues. The ends were cut back, 0 bases at V and 9 bases at J, with 13 bases in the middle. The germline gives CDR1 SGDLS, CDR2 YYNGEE.

The CDR3 bases are TGCGCCAGCAGCGTGGGGAGGGTAAACACCGGGGAGCTGTTTTTT. Translation: CASSVGRVNTGELFF. The V and J genes are TRBV5-1 and TRBJ2-2; 7 bases are shared with TRBD2. The CDR3 runs 15 residues. After removal of 4 bases from V and 2 bases from J, the junction contained 5 bases not matched to a gene. The germline V gene has CDR1 SGHRS and CDR2 YFSETQ. The variable domain in full, with the rest retrieved from reference TRBV5-1 and TRBJ2-2, is KAGVTQTPRYLIKTRGQQVTLSCSPISGHRSVSWYQQTPGQGLQFLFEYFSETQRNKGNFPGRFSGRQFSNSRSEMNVSTLELGDSALYLCASSVGRVNTGELFFGEGSRLTVL.

The chain recombines TRBV5-5 with TRBJ1-2, with no clear D. This CDR3 spans 13 amino acids. Germline assignment: CDR1 SGHKS and CDR2 YYEKEE (reference sequence). The ends were cut back, 0 bases at V and 7 bases at J, with 10 bases in the middle. CDR3 loop: CASSLVEGSGYTF. The CDR3 DNA follows: TGTGCCAGCAGCTTGGTGGAGGGAAGTGGCTACACCTTC.

The rearrangement links TRBV6-5 to TRBJ1-1; 8 bases map to TRBD1. CDR3 length: 15 amino acids. Germline lookup yields CDR1 MNHEY and CDR2 SVGAGI. Germline trimming cut 4 bases from V and 1 base from J; bases unmatched to any gene: 5. CDR3 in amino acids: CASSSTGVKNTEAFF. The CDR3 coding sequence is TGTGCCAGCAGTTCGACAGGGGTCAAGAACACTGAAGCTTTCTTT.

This sequence joins TRBV1 and TRBJ2-1; the table's D gene call, TRBD2, was not cross checked with the DNA. TRBV1 is recorded as a pseudogene. The CDR3 covers 16 residues. CDR3 region: CTSSQGASGTYNEQFF. In nucleotides, the CDR3 is TGCACCAGCAGCCAAGGGGCTAGCGGGACCTACAATGAGCAGTTCTTC.

The chain recombines TRBV12-5 with TRBJ1-5; 9 bases align to TRBD1. The CDR3 runs to 14 residues. V shed 5 bases, J shed 7 bases, and the junction held 6 bases outside the gene matches. The germline V gene encodes CDR1 LGHNT and CDR2 FRNRAP. The CDR3 is CASGGGQGRQPQHF. The DNA of the CDR3 is TGTGCTAGTGGTGGAGGACAGGGGAGACAGCCCCAGCATTTT.

The V and J genes are TRBV20-1 and TRBJ1-1, with a tentative D call TRBD1 (6 bases). The CDR3 length is 11 residues. Trimming stripped 8 bases from V and 1 base from J, with 8 bases between. CDR1 and CDR2 from the germline V gene are DFQATT and SNEGSKA (reference sequence). CDR3 loop: CSIRGNTEAFF. The CDR3 DNA reads as TGCAGTATCAGGGGGAACACTGAAGCTTTCTTT.

J is TRBJ1-4 and V is TRBV19; the match to TRBD1 covers 8 bases. Losses at the gene ends were 6 bases for V and 4 bases for J; bases not matched to a gene: 4. This CDR3 is 14 amino acids long. Germline V gene lookup returns CDR1 LNHDA and CDR2 SQIVND (reference sequence). CDR3 in DNA: TGTGCCAGTAGAATAACAGGGGGTAATGAAAAACTGTTTTTT. Translation: CASRITGGNEKLFF.

The chain recombines TRBV18 with TRBJ2-5; D unresolved. The germline V gene encodes CDR1 KGHSH and CDR2 LQKENI. V was shortened by 6 bases and J by 2 bases, with 10 bases between the two germline ends. The CDR3 has 13 amino acids. The CDR3 nucleotides read TGTGCCAGCTCGCAAACGACTCAAGAGACCCAGTACTTC. Protein sequence: CASSQTTQETQYF.

The rearrangement joins TRBV4-1 to TRBJ1-5; TRBD1 matches 11 bases. Trimming at V came to 4 bases and at J to 6 bases, leaving 8 bases not matched to a gene. This CDR3 spans 16 amino acids. Germline lookup yields CDR1 MGHRA and CDR2 YSYEKL. Here the CDR3 reads CASSPEGQGVRQPQHF. The CDR3 region has the DNA TGCGCCAGCAGCCCCGAGGGACAGGGGGTACGTCAGCCCCAGCATTTT.

In DNA, the CDR3 is TGTGCCAGCAGTTCCCGACCGGGACTAGTCACAGATACGCAGTATTTT. Protein product: CASSSRPGLVTDTQYF. The chain is built from TRBV6-5 and TRBJ2-3; 8 nucleotides agree with TRBD2. Trimming at V came to 4 bases and at J to 2 bases, leaving 8 bases not matched to a gene. The germline V gene encodes CDR1 MNHEY and CDR2 SVGAGI. The CDR3 has 16 amino acids.

Remarks on this clone: Other DNA sequences in this specimen translate into the identical CDR3. The chain links TRBV18 to TRBJ1-5, with 9 bases lining up with TRBD1. The CDR3 contains 15 residues. Trimming removed 3 bases from V and 4 bases from J; junction bases left unmatched: 4. The germline V gene encodes CDR1 KGHSH and CDR2 LQKENI. The CDR3 bases are TGTGCCAGCTCACCCGGGACAGGGCGAAATCAGCCCCAGCATTTT. This translates into CASSPGTGRNQPQHF.

The genes are TRBV19 and TRBJ1-6; 7 bases are a match to TRBD1. Germline V gene lookup returns CDR1 LNHDA and CDR2 SQIVND (reference sequence). With 5 bases clipped from V and 9 bases from J, the junction kept 4 bases outside the gene matches. The CDR3 is 13 amino acids. CDR3 amino acids: CASSANRGSPLHF. In DNA form, the CDR3 reads TGTGCCAGTAGTGCAAACAGGGGTTCACCCCTCCACTTT.

V and J are TRBV5-6 and TRBJ1-2, with 7 nucleotides matching TRBD1. The CDR3 contains 16 residues. Germline V gene sequence: CDR1 SGHDT, CDR2 YYEEEE. Trimming cost V 0 bases and J 6 bases; bases outside gene matches: 11. The CDR3 loop is CASSLGPTGTVHGYTF. The CDR3 DNA reads TGTGCCAGCAGCTTGGGCCCAACCGGGACAGTCCATGGCTACACCTTC.

This clone was observed a handful of times. The CDR3 region is CASSERQGRPEAFF. In DNA, the CDR3 is TGTGCCAGCAGCGAGCGACAGGGTAGGCCTGAAGCTTTCTTT. This sequence joins TRBV7-9 and TRBJ1-1, with 7 nucleotides matching TRBD1. CDR3 length equals 14 residues. V lost 5 bases and J lost 6; bases outside the gene matches: 9. CDR1 and CDR2 (germline): SEHNR, FQNEAQ (reference sequence).

This clone was seen a few times. The chain links TRBV5-4 to TRBJ2-3; D unclear. The CDR3 spans 12 residues. Trimming took off 3 bases at V and 2 bases at J, with 4 bases between the two ends. Per the germline V gene, CDR1 is SGHNT and CDR2 is YYREEE (reference sequence). CDR3 DNA: TGTGCCAGCAGCTCCTACACAGATACGCAGTATTTT. This codes for CASSSYTDTQYF.

The chain links TRBV24-1 to TRBJ1-2; 8 bases align to TRBD1. Germline V gene sequence: CDR1 KGHDR, CDR2 SFDVKD. This CDR3 comprises 13 residues. V dropped 6 bases and J dropped 4; count of bases not matched to a gene: 3. CDR3 nucleotide sequence: TGTGCCACCAGTTCGCAGGGGGCCTATGGCTACACCTTC. This codes for CATSSQGAYGYTF.

The chain carries TRBV13 and TRBJ2-7; tentatively, D is TRBD2 (5 bases). V lost 4 bases to trimming and J lost 2 bases, with 9 bases between them. CDR3 length: 13 residues. From germline, CDR1 is PRHDT and CDR2 FYEKMQ (reference sequence). In DNA, the CDR3 is TGTGCCAGCAGCTCCGGGATAACCTACGAGCAGTACTTC. It specifies CASSSGITYEQYF.

The rearrangement joins TRBV29-1 to TRBJ2-7; D not certain. Between the trimmed V and J ends, which lost 1 base and 3 bases, there was a span of 13 bases. The CDR3 totals 14 residues. The germline V gene has CDR1 SQVTM and CDR2 ANQGSEA. The CDR3 is CSVEVLAPLYEQYF. For the CDR3, the DNA is TGCAGCGTTGAAGTATTAGCCCCCCTCTACGAGCAGTACTTC.

The chain couples TRBV6-1 to TRBJ2-1, with 10 nucleotides matching TRBD2. Germline lookup yields CDR1 MNHNS and CDR2 SASEGT. The CDR3 is 16 residues long. Germline trimming cut 2 bases from V and 4 bases from J; bases unmatched to any gene: 5. For the CDR3, the DNA is TGTGCCAGCAGTGAAATGTTAGCGGGAGGATACAATGAGCAGTTCTTC. Its protein product is CASSEMLAGGYNEQFF.

The chain carries TRBV2 and TRBJ2-7; perhaps TRBD2 as D (6 bases). Germline V lookup: CDR1 SNHLY, CDR2 FYNNEI. The CDR3 covers 13 residues. Deletions cut 6 bases from V and 5 bases from J, with 14 bases between. CDR3 in DNA: TGTGCCAGCAGCAGACTAGAGGGCCACGAGCAGTACTTC. It codes for CASSRLEGHEQYF.